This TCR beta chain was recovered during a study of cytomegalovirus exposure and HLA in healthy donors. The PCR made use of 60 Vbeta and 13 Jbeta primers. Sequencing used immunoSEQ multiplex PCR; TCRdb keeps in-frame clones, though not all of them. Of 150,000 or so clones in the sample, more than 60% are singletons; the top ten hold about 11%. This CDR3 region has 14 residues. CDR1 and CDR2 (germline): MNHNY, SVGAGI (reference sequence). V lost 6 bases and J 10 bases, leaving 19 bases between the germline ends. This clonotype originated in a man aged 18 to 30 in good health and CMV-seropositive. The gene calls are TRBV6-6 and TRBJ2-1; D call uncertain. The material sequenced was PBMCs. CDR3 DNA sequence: TGTGCCAGCAGCAAAGAGACCATTACTAAAGAGCAGTTCTTC. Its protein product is CASSKETITKEQFF.